This paragraph reports one T cell receptor (beta chain). The data derive from a study of cytomegalovirus exposure and HLA in healthy donors. About the study: Among some 400 genotyped donors, more than 65% fell in the Caucasian-associated ancestry cluster.

13 Jbeta primers and 60 Vbeta primers were used for the PCR. Sequencing used immunoSEQ multiplex PCR; TCRdb keeps in-frame clones, though not all of them. The table has roughly 180,000 clones, roughly 8.7% seen once. This clonotype was sampled from a woman aged 25-40 years in good health and CMV-seropositive. Source material: PBMCs.

CDR3 nucleotide sequence: TGCGCCAGCAGCCAAGGATTCCGGGACAGGAACACCGGGGAGCTGTTTTTT. Translating gives CASSQGFRDRNTGELFF. V gene TRBV4-1 combines with J gene TRBJ2-2, with 7 bases matching TRBD1. The junction had 6 bases not matched to a gene; V was cut back by 1 base and J by 1 base. This CDR3 has 17 residues. CDR1 MGHRA and CDR2 YSYEKL come from the germline V gene.